Given below is one T cell receptor beta chain in context. Its antigen is unknown. The V and J ends lost 4 bases and 3 bases, in that order; junction bases with no gene match: 7. The CDR3 is 16 amino acids. The germline V gene encodes CDR1 KGHSH and CDR2 LQKENI. In contrast to the negatively isolated CD8+ and CD4+ T cells, TEMRA cells were FACS-enriched. This record belongs to a study of CD8 T cells in Susac syndrome. With random hexamers, reverse transcription was performed on about 0.5 to 1 ug of RNA. A multiplex approach, immunoSEQ multiplex PCR, amplified TCR beta CDR3 across 54 Vbeta and 13 Jbeta. TCRdb independently ran MiXCR on the immunoSEQ multiplex PCR reads; one entry per CDR3 protein. Found here are around 130,000 distinct CDR3 sequences, approximately 79% of them singletons; the top ten hold 0.45% to 0.6%. Study results and caveats: The number of individuals included in the study's TCR sequencing and HLA analysis was acknowledged as relatively small.

The sample comprised CD8+ T cells from PBMCs. The TCR originated in a human donor with multiple sclerosis. The V gene is TRBV18, the J gene TRBJ2-1; 9 nucleotides agree with TRBD2. CDR3 sequence reads: CASSRGSGSFYNEQFF. The DNA of the CDR3 is TGTGCCAGCTCACGGGGTAGCGGGAGTTTCTACAATGAGCAGTTCTTC.